This T cell receptor (beta chain) was recovered during a study of regulatory T cells in long-lasting Graves disease. V lost 6 bases, J lost 1 base, and 16 bases lay in between. This CDR3 has 15 residues. In germline, CDR1 is SGHTA, CDR2 FQGNSA. Stated time point: newly diagnosed GD, antithyroid drugs for less than 3 months. After RNA was extracted from PBMCs, the TCR library was made from it. Arm-PCR with iRepertoire HTBI primers amplified the CDR3 regions for these TCR beta libraries. Using its own MiXCR run on the multiplex PCR reads, TCRdb lists one record per CDR3 protein. Here the sample spans fewer than 350,000 distinct CDR3 sequences, over 15% being singletons.

The sample was peripheral blood mononuclear cells (PBMCs), taken at new diagnosis, from a patient treated with antithyroid drugs. The V call is TRBV7-2, the J call TRBJ2-7, with a possible D match to TRBD2 (6 bases). The TCR originated in a female donor with Graves disease. CDR3 coding DNA: TGTGCCAGCAGACCGTCGGGAGAAGGATCCTACGAGCAGTACTTC. Its translation is CASRPSGEGSYEQYF.